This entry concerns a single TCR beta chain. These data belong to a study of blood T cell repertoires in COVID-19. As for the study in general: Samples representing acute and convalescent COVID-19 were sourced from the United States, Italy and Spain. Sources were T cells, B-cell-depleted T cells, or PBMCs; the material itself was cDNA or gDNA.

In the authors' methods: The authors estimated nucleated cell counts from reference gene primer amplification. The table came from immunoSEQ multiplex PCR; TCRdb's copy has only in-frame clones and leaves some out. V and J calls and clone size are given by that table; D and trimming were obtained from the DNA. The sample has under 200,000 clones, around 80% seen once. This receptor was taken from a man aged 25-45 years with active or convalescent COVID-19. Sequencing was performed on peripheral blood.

The CDR3 bases are TGTGCCAGCAGTAGAGGGACAAATCCTGGCTACACCTTC. Its translation: CASSRGTNPGYTF. This rearrangement joins TRBV6-5 to TRBJ1-2, with D possibly TRBD1 on 6 matching bases. This CDR3 spans 13 amino acids. V was shortened by 5 bases and J by 7 bases, with 14 bases between the two germline ends. Germline assignment: CDR1 MNHEY and CDR2 SVGAGI.